This T cell receptor (beta chain) was recorded in a study of OX40 agonist ivuxolimab in advanced cancers. Looking at the study overall: Treatment of patients was with ivuxolimab, an agonistic anti-OX40 (CD134) antibody.

The V end was cut by 1 base, the J end by 5 bases, with 6 bases between. The CDR3 is made up of 13 amino acids. Germline V gives CDR1 SEHNR, CDR2 FQNEAQ (reference sequence). Measured with immunoSEQ multiplex PCR; TCRdb has only the in-frame clones, and not every one. The sample includes about 80,000 clones, 92% seen only once; the top ten take about 8%. This clonotype was obtained from an adult with an advanced solid tumor such as melanoma, head and neck, liver or kidney cancer. The chain uses TRBV7-9 and TRBJ2-1, with a tentative D call TRBD2 (5 bases). Sequencing was performed on CD4+ or CD8+ T cells sorted from blood, taken in a trial of the OX40 agonist ivuxolimab. The CDR3 protein is CASSLGADNEQFF. CDR3 bases: TGTGCCAGCAGCTTAGGAGCGGACAATGAGCAGTTCTTC.